This T cell receptor (beta chain) was sequenced in a study of early T cells in non-severe SARS-CoV-2 infection. Germline CDR1 SEHNR, CDR2 FQNEAQ (reference sequence). V lost 4 bases, J lost 4 bases, and 13 bases lay in between. This CDR3 spans 14 amino acids. TCRdb independently ran MiXCR on the 5' RACE reads; one entry per CDR3 protein. The sample holds around 98,000 distinct CDR3 sequences; 11% are singletons and the top ten take around 4.7%. The chain recombines TRBV7-9 with TRBJ1-1, with D possibly being TRBD1 (6 bases). The specimen was whole blood. This TCR came from an adult who was a healthcare worker with PCR-confirmed SARS-CoV-2 infection or an uninfected control (not recorded which). The CDR3 protein is CASSSSTGSTEAFF. CDR3 DNA sequence: TGTGCCAGCAGCTCATCGACAGGTAGCACTGAAGCTTTCTTT.